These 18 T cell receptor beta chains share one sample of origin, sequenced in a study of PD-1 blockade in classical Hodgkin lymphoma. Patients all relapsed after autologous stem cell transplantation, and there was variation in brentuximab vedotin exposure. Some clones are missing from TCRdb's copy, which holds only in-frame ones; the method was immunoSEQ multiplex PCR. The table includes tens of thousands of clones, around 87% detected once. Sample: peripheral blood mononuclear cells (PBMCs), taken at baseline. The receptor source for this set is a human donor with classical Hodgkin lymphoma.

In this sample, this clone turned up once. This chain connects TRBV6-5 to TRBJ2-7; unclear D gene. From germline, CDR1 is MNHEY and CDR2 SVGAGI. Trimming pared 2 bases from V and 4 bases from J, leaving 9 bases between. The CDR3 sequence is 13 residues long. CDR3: CASSYHQRYEQYF. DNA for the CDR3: TGTGCCAGCAGTTACCATCAGAGGTACGAGCAGTACTTC.

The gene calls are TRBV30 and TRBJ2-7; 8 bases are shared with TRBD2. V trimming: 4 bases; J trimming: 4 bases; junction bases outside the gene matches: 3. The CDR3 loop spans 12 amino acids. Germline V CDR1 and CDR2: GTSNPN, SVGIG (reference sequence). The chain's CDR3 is CAWTAGGYEQYF. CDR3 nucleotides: TGTGCCTGGACGGCGGGGGGATACGAGCAGTACTTC. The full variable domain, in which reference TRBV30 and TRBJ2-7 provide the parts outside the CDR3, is SQTIHQWPATLVQPVGSPLSLECTVEGTSNPNLYWYRQAAGRGLQLLFYSVGIGQISSEVPQNLSASRPQDRQFILSSKKLLLSDSGFYLCAWTAGGYEQYFGPGTRLTVT.

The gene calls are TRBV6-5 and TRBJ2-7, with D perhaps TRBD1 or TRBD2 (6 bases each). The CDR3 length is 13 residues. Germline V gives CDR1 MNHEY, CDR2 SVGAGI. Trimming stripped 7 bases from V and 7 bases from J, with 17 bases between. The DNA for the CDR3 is TGTGCCAGCAACGGGGGCCTCGTACAAGAGCAGTACTTC. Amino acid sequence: CASNGGLVQEQYF.

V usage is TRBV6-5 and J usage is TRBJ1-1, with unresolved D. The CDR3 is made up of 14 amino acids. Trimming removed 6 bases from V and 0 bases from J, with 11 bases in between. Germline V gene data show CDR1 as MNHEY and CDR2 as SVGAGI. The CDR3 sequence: CASRLLTVNTEAFF. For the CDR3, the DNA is TGTGCCAGCAGGCTACTAACAGTGAACACTGAAGCTTTCTTT.

The CDR3 nucleotides read TGTGCCAGCAGCTTAGAGCCGGGACTCTCTAATGGGGCCAACGTCCTGACTTTC. It translates to CASSLEPGLSNGANVLTF. V gene TRBV7-9 combines with J gene TRBJ2-6, with D tentatively TRBD2 (6 bases). V shed 1 base and J shed 3 bases, with 16 bases lying between them. The CDR3 runs to 18 residues. The germline V gene has CDR1 SEHNR and CDR2 FQNEAQ (reference sequence).

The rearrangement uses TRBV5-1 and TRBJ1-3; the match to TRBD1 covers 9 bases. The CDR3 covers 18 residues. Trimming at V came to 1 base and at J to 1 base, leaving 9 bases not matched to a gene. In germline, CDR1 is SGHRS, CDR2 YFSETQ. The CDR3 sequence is CASSLSGGQGLSGNTIYF. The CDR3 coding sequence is TGCGCCAGCAGCTTGAGCGGGGGACAGGGTTTATCTGGAAACACCATATATTTT.

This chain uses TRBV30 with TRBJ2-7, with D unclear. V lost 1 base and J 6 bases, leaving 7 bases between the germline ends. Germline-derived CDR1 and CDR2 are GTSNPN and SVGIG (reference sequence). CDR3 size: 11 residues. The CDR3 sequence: CAWSATSEQYF. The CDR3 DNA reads TGTGCCTGGAGTGCCACGTCCGAGCAGTACTTC. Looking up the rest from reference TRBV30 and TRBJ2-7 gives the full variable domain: SQTIHQWPATLVQPVGSPLSLECTVEGTSNPNLYWYRQAAGRGLQLLFYSVGIGQISSEVPQNLSASRPQDRQFILSSKKLLLSDSGFYLCAWSATSEQYFGPGTRLTVT.

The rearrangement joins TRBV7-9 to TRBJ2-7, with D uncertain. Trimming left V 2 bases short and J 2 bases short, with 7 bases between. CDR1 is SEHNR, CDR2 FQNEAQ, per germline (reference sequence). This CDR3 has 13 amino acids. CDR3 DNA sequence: TGTGCCAGCAGCTTATCTGAAACCTACGAGCAGTACTTC. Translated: CASSLSETYEQYF.

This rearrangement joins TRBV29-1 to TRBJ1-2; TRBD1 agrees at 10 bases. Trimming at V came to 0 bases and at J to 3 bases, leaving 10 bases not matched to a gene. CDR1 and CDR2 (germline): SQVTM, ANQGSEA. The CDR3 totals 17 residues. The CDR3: CSVEDQGTGALYYGYTF. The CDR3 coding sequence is TGCAGCGTTGAAGATCAAGGGACAGGGGCCCTCTACTATGGCTACACCTTC.

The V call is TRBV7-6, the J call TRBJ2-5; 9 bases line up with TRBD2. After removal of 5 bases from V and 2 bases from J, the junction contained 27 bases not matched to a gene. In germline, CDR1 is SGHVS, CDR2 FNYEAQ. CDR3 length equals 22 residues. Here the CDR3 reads CASSQPGIRSGGRHSHQETQYF. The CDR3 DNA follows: TGTGCCAGCAGCCAACCGGGTATAAGAAGCGGGGGGCGACACTCCCATCAAGAGACCCAGTACTTC.

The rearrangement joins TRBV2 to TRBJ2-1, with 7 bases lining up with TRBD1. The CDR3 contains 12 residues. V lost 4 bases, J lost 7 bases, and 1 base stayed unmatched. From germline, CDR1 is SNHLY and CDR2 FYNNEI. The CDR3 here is CASSGQGNEQFF. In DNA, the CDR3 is TGTGCCAGCAGTGGACAGGGTAATGAGCAGTTCTTC.

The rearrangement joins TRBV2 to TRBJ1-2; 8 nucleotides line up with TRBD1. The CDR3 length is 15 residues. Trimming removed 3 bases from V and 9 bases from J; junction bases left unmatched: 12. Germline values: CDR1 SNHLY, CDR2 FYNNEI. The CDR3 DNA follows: TGTGCCAGCAGTGACATTGGGACAGGCCCTTTACGCTACACCTTC. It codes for CASSDIGTGPLRYTF.

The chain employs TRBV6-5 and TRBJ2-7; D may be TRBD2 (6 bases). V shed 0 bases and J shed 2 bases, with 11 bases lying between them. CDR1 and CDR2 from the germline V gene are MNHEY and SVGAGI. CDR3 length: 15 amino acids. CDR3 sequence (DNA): TGTGCCAGCAGTTACTCGGGAGGTTCGGCCTACGAGCAGTACTTC. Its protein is CASSYSGGSAYEQYF.

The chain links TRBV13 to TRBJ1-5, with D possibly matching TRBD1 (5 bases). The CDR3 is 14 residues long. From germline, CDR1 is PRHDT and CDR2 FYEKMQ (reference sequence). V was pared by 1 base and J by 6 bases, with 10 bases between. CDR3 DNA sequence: TGTGCCAGCAGCTTAGAAGGGGCGCGTCAGCCCCAGCATTTT. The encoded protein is CASSLEGARQPQHF.

Written as DNA, the CDR3 is TGCGCCAGCAGCCGCGGGACAGTATCCTACGAGCAGTACTTC. It codes for CASSRGTVSYEQYF. The chain has TRBV4-1 and TRBJ2-7; perhaps TRBD1 as D (7 bases). From germline, CDR1 is MGHRA and CDR2 YSYEKL. CDR3 length equals 14 residues. V lost 4 bases, J lost 1 base, and 11 bases lay in between.

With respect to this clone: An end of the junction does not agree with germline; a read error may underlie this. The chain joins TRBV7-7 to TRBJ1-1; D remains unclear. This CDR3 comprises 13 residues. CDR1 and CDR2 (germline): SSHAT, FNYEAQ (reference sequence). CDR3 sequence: CASSQGPASEAFF. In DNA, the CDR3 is TGTGCTAGCAGTCAAGGGCCGGCGAGTGAAGCTTTCTTT.

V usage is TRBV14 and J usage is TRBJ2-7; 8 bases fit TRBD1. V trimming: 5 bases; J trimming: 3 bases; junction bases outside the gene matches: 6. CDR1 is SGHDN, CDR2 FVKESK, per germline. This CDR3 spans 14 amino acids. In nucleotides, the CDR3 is TGTGCCAGCAGCAAAGGGACAGGAAACTACGAGCAGTACTTC. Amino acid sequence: CASSKGTGNYEQYF. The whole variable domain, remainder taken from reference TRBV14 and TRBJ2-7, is EAGVTQFPSHSVIEKGQTVTLRCDPISGHDNLYWYRRVMGKEIKFLLHFVKESKQDESGMPNNRFLAERTGGTYSTLKVQPAELEDSGVYFCASSKGTGNYEQYFGPGTRLTVT.

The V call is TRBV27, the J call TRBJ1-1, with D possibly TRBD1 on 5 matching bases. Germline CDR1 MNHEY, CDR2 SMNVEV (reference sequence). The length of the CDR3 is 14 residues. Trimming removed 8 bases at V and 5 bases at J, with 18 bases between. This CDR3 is CASGGTPSVTEAFF. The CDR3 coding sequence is TGTGCCAGCGGCGGGACCCCCTCGGTAACTGAAGCTTTCTTT.